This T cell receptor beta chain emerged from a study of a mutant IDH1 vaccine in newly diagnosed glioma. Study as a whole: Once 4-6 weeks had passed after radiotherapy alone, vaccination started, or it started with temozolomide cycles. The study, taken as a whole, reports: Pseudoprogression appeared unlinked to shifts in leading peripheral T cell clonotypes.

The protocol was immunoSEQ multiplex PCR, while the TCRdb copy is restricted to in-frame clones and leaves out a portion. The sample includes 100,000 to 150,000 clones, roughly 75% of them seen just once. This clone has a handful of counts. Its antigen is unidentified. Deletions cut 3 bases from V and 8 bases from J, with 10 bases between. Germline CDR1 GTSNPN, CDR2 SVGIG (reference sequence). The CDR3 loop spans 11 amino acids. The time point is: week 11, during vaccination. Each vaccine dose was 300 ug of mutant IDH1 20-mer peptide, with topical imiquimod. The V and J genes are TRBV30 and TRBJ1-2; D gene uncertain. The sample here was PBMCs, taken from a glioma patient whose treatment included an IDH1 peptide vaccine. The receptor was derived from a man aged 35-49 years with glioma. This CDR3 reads CAWSPLWGYTF. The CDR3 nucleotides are TGTGCCTGGAGCCCCCTTTGGGGCTACACCTTC.